This is a list of T cell receptor beta chains from one sample in a study of T-cell memory formation after mild COVID-19. TCRdb re-derived calls from the 5' RACE reads in MiXCR, one entry per CDR3 protein. The sample holds 44,000 or so distinct CDR3 sequences; 8% to 10% are singletons and the top ten take 12%. The material sequenced was PBMCs or a T cell subset sorted from them (not recorded which). Source of these receptors: an adult woman who had mild COVID-19 (a few samples of this study predate the infection). Cell type and time point are not known. Both conserved end residues are part of each CDR3. A D gene is named only where the DNA matches it firmly. Rows may omit the clone size; those that give it use once, few, many or a size class.

>TRBJ2-1|few|TRBV29-1|TRBD2
TGCAGCGTTGAATACATAGCGGGGGGAAACAATGAGCAGTTCTTC
CSVEYIAGGNNEQFF
>TRBJ2-2|once|TRBV6-2/TRBV6-3|NA
TGTGCCAGCAGCCCGCTAATGTGGGTAACCGGGGAGCTGTTTTTT
CASSPLMWVTGELFF
>TRBJ2-2|NA|TRBV24-1|NA
TGTGCCACCAGTGTCTTTGGGGCAGGGGAGCTGTTTTTT
CATSVFGAGELFF
>TRBJ2-2|NA|TRBV9|NA
TGTGCCAGCAGCGAAGCCGGGACACTGAACACCGGGGAGCTGTTTTTT
CASSEAGTLNTGELFF
>TRBJ1-1|few|TRBV6-5|NA
TGTGCCAGCAGTTACGCGGCGGGGAACACTGAAGCTTTCTTT
CASSYAAGNTEAFF
>TRBJ2-7|many|TRBV12-3/TRBV12-4|NA
TGTGCCAGCAGTTTGTCGGGATTCTACGAGCAGTACTTC
CASSLSGFYEQYF
>TRBJ2-7|few|TRBV4-2|TRBD2
TGTGCCAGCAGCCAAGATGGCGCGGGGGGATCTACCTCGGAGCAGTACTTC
CASSQDGAGGSTSEQYF
>TRBJ2-7|few|TRBV24-1|NA
TGTGCCACCAGTGATTTCCAGGGGCAGGAGCAGTACTTC
CATSDFQGQEQYF
>TRBJ2-3|NA|TRBV30|TRBD2
TGTGCCTGGAGGGGACTAGCCGTCACAGATACGCAGTATTTT
CAWRGLAVTDTQYF
>TRBJ2-1|few|TRBV7-3|TRBD2
TGTGCCAGCAGCTTACTCCCTCCTACTAGCGGGAGTACTAATGAGCAGTTCTTC
CASSLLPPTSGSTNEQFF
>TRBJ2-2|NA|TRBV27|NA
TGTGCCAGCAGCAAAACCCTGATCGGACAGTTGAACACCGGGGAGCTGTTTTTT
CASSKTLIGQLNTGELFF
>TRBJ2-1|many|TRBV5-1|NA
TGCGCCAGCAGCTTGGAATTGACTAGTTATGTAGATGAGCAGTTCTTC
CASSLELTSYVDEQFF
>TRBJ2-5|NA|TRBV5-1|TRBD1
TGCGCCAGCAGCTCTGGGACAGGGTGGGAGGAGACCCAGTACTTC
CASSSGTGWEETQYF
>TRBJ1-3|NA|TRBV9|TRBD1
TGTGCCAGCAGCGTAACGGGACAGGGCTCTGGAAACACCATATATTTT
CASSVTGQGSGNTIYF
>TRBJ1-3|NA|TRBV11-2|NA
TGTGCCAGCAGCTTAGTCCAGTCCGGAAACACCATATATTTT
CASSLVQSGNTIYF
>TRBJ2-7|many|TRBV12-3/TRBV12-4|TRBD2
TGTGCCAGCAGCCCTACTAGCGGAGGGAGCGAGCAGTACTTC
CASSPTSGGSEQYF
>TRBJ2-7|few|TRBV29-1|NA
TGCAGCGTTCGCGGGGCCGTGGGGGAGCAGTACTTC
CSVRGAVGEQYF
>TRBJ2-3|NA|TRBV19|TRBD1
TGTGCCAGTAGTTCAGCAGGGGGCATTGTAGATACGCAGTATTTT
CASSSAGGIVDTQYF
>TRBJ2-7|many|TRBV20-1|TRBD2
TGCAGTGCTAGAGATTTGCGGGAGGGCCTCTACGAGCAGTACTTC
CSARDLREGLYEQYF
>TRBJ2-1|many|TRBV6-5|NA
TGTGCCAGCAGTTACCGCGGACAGCACAATGAGCAGTTCTTC
CASSYRGQHNEQFF
>TRBJ1-5|few|TRBV10-2|NA
TGCGCCAGCGGGCAGGGGATGAGCAATCAGCCCCAGCATTTT
CASGQGMSNQPQHF
>TRBJ2-1|few|TRBV20-1|NA
TGCAGTGCCGGGGGTTCCTCCCTTTCGAATGAGCAGTTCTTC
CSAGGSSLSNEQFF
>TRBJ2-1|few|TRBV14|NA
TGTGCCAGCAGCCAAGACTATGTGAGCCCCTACAATGAGCAGTTCTTC
CASSQDYVSPYNEQFF
>TRBJ2-7|NA|TRBV18|NA
TGTGCCAGCTCACGCGGCAGCGCGGAAATTGGGCAGTACTTC
CASSRGSAEIGQYF
>TRBJ2-2|many|TRBV5-1|NA
TGCGCCAGCAGCTCTACTAGTTCTGGCATCACCGGGGAGCTGTTTTTT
CASSSTSSGITGELFF
>TRBJ2-6|NA|TRBV28|NA
TGTGCCAGCGCCGTCCCCTCCCAAGGGGCCAACGTCCTGACTTTC
CASAVPSQGANVLTF
>TRBJ2-3|few|TRBV25-1|NA
TGTGCCAGCAGTGCCCCACCTGTTACCGCTGGGGCGTATTTT
CASSAPPVTAGAYF
>TRBJ2-3|NA|TRBV2|TRBD2
TGTGCCAGCAATAGCGGGCCCAGCACAGATACGCAGTATTTT
CASNSGPSTDTQYF
>TRBJ2-3|NA|TRBV20-1|NA
TGCAGTGCTAGAGATCGACGGGCCTATAGCACAGATACGCAGTATTTT
CSARDRRAYSTDTQYF
>TRBJ2-2|many|TRBV20-1|TRBD2
TGCAGTGCTAGCCCTTGGCTAGCGGGAAGGGACGGGGAGCTGTTTTTT
CSASPWLAGRDGELFF
>TRBJ2-4|few|TRBV3-1|TRBD2
TGTGCCAGCAGCCAGGGAGGGGACGCGGACATTCAGTACTTC
CASSQGGDADIQYF
>TRBJ1-2|many|TRBV4-3|TRBD1
TGCGCCAGCAGCCAAGACCGGACAGGGCGGGATGGCTACACCTTC
CASSQDRTGRDGYTF
>TRBJ2-2|NA|TRBV3-1|NA
TGTGCCAGCAGCCAACAGGGCGACGGGGAGCTGTTTTTT
CASSQQGDGELFF
>TRBJ2-7|many|TRBV7-2|NA
TGTGCCAGCAGTCCCGAAGGGCGCGACGGGTCCTACGAGCAGTACTTC
CASSPEGRDGSYEQYF
>TRBJ1-1|few|TRBV5-1|NA
TGCGCCAGCAGTACTCAGGACGGGCTGAGAGCTTTCTTT
CASSTQDGLRAFF
>TRBJ2-5|NA|TRBV29-1|NA
TGCAGCGTTGATGGGGTGCAGACCCAGTACTTC
CSVDGVQTQYF
>TRBJ2-3|many|TRBV2|NA
TGTGCCAGCAGTGGGGGGACGGCTAGCACAGATACGCAGTATTTT
CASSGGTASTDTQYF
>TRBJ2-2|few|TRBV6-2/TRBV6-3|NA
TGTGCCAGCAGCAAGACGGGGCCGAACACCGGGGAGCTGTTTTTT
CASSKTGPNTGELFF
>TRBJ2-7|NA|TRBV10-2|NA
TGCGCCAGCAGGAATAGTTGGTTCGAGCAGTACTTC
CASRNSWFEQYF
>TRBJ2-5|few|TRBV7-6|TRBD1
TGTGCCAGCAGGGATCTTCCGGGACAGGGGCTTTCAACCCAGTACTTC
CASRDLPGQGLSTQYF
>TRBJ1-4|few|TRBV11-2|NA
TGTGCCAGCAGCTTTTCCTCGGGGAGTGAAAAACTGTTTTTT
CASSFSSGSEKLFF
>TRBJ1-5|NA|TRBV12-3/TRBV12-4|TRBD1
TGTGCCAGCGGGACAGAAAATAGCAATCAGCCCCAGCATTTT
CASGTENSNQPQHF
>TRBJ2-7|NA|TRBV3-1|NA
TGTGCCAGCAGCCATCCGCCTTACGAGCAGTACTTC
CASSHPPYEQYF
>TRBJ2-1|many|TRBV7-2|TRBD1
TGTGCCAGCAGCTTAGTACTGGACAGGGGTAGTTGGAATGAGCAGTTCTTC
CASSLVLDRGSWNEQFF
>TRBJ2-6|NA|TRBV25-1|NA
TGTGCCAGCAGTGAATCCGTGGGGGAAGGTGGGGCCAACGTCCTGACTTTC
CASSESVGEGGANVLTF
>TRBJ1-1|NA|TRBV15|NA
TGTGCCACCAGCAGAGCCGGGTCGAAGGTTGAAGCTTTCTTT
CATSRAGSKVEAFF
>TRBJ2-7|NA|TRBV6-1|NA
TGTGCCAGCAGAGACCTAGGAAACTCCTACGAGCAGTACTTC
CASRDLGNSYEQYF